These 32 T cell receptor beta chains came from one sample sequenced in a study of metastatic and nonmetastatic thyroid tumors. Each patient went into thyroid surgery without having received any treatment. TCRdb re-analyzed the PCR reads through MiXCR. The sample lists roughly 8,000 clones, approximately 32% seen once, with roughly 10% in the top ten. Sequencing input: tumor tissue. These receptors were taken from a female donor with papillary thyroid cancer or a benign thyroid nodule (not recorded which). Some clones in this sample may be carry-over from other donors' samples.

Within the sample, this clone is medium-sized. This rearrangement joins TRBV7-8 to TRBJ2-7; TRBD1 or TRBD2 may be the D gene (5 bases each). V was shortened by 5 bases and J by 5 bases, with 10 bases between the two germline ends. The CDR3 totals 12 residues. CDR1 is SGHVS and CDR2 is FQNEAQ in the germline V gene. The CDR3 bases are TGTGCCAGCAGCGGGGGTCCGAACGAGCAGTACTTC. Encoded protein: CASSGGPNEQYF. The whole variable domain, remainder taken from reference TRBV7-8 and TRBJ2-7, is GAGVSQSPRYKVAKRGQDVALRCDPISGHVSLFWYQQALGQGPEFLTYFQNEAQLDKSGLPSDRFFAERPEGSVSTLKIQRTQQEDSAVYLCASSGGPNEQYFGPGTRLTVT.

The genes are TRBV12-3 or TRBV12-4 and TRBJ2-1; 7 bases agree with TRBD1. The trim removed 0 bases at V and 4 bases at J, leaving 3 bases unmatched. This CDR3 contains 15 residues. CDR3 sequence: CASSLALGQYNEQFF. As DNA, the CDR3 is TGTGCCAGCAGTTTAGCGCTGGGACAGTACAATGAGCAGTTCTTC.

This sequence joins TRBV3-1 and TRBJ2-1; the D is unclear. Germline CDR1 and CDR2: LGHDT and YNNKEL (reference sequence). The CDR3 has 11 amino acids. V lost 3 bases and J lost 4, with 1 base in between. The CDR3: CASSHYNEQFF. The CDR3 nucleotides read TGTGCCAGCAGCCATTACAATGAGCAGTTCTTC.

CDR3 sequence reads: CAWSSPGYGYTF. The DNA for the CDR3 is TGTGCCTGGAGTTCTCCAGGGTACGGCTACACCTTC. This chain joins TRBV30 and TRBJ1-2, with D possibly matching TRBD1 (5 bases). This CDR3 has 12 amino acids. Trimming left V 2 bases short and J 8 bases short, with 12 bases between. The germline gives CDR1 GTSNPN, CDR2 SVGIG (reference sequence). Combining the CDR3 with reference TRBV30 and TRBJ1-2 gives the whole variable domain SQTIHQWPATLVQPVGSPLSLECTVEGTSNPNLYWYRQAAGRGLQLLFYSVGIGQISSEVPQNLSASRPQDRQFILSSKKLLLSDSGFYLCAWSSPGYGYTFGSGTRLTVV.

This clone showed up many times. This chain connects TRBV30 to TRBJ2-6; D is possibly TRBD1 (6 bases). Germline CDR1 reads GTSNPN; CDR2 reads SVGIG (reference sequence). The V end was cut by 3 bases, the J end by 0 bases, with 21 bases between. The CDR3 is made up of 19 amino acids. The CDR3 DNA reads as TGTGCCTGGAGGACCTGGAAGGGGGAATCTAGCTCTGGGGCCAACGTCCTGACTTTC. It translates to CAWRTWKGESSSGANVLTF.

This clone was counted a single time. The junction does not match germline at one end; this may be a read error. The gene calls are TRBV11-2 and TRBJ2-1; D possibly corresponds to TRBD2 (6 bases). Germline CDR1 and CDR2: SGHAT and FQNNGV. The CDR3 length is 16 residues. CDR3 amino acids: CASSSTLAVCFNEPFF. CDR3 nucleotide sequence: TGTGCCAGCAGCTCCACCTTAGCGGTATGCTTCAATGAGCCGTTCTTC.

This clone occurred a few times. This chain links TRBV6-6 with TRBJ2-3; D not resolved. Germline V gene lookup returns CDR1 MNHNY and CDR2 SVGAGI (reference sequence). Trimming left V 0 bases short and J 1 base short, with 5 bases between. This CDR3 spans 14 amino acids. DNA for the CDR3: TGTGCCAGCAGTTACTCGATGGGCACAGATACGCAGTATTTT. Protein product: CASSYSMGTDTQYF.

The CDR3 nucleotides read TGTGCCAGCAGCAATCGGGACAGTTCCTACGAGCAGTACTTC. Its protein product is CASSNRDSSYEQYF. This chain links TRBV7-8 with TRBJ2-7; 7 bases are shared with TRBD1. J lost 1 base, V lost 5 bases, and 5 bases had no gene match. CDR3 length: 14 amino acids. Germline V gene lookup returns CDR1 SGHVS and CDR2 FQNEAQ.

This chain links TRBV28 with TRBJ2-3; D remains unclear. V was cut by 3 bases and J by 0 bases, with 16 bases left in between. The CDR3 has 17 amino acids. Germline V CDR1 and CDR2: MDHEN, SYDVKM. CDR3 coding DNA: TGTGCCAGCAGTTTCATTGCCCAGGTCACTAGCACAGATACGCAGTATTTT. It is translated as CASSFIAQVTSTDTQYF.

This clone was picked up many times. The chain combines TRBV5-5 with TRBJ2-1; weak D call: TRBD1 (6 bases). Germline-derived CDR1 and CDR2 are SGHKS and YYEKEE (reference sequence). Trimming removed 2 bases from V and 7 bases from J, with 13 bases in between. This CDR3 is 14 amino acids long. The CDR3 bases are TGTGCCAGCAGCTTTCCTGACAGGTTAAATGAGCAGTTCTTC. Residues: CASSFPDRLNEQFF.

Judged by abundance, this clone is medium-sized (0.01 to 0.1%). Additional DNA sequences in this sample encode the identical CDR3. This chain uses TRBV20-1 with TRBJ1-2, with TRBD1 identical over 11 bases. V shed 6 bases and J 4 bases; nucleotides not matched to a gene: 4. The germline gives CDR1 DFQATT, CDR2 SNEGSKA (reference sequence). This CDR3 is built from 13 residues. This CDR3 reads CSATGTGGYGYTF. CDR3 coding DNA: TGCAGTGCCACCGGGACAGGGGGCTATGGCTACACCTTC.

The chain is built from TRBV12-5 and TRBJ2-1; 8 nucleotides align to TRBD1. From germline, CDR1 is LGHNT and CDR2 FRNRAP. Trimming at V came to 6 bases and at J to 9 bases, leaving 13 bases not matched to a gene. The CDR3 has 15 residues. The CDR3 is CASGPLRQGTREQFF. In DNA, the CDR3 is TGTGCTAGTGGACCCCTCCGACAGGGGACTCGTGAGCAGTTCTTC.

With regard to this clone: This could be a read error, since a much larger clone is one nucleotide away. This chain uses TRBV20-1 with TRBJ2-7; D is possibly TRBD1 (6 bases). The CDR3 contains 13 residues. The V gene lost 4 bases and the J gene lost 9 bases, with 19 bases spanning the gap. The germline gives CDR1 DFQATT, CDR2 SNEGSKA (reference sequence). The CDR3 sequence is CSATESGVHGQYF. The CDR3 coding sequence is TGCAGTGCTACAGAATCAGGGGTACACGGGCAGTACTTC.

The CDR3 protein is CASSQVYFGTEAFF. The CDR3 DNA is TGCGCCAGCAGCCAAGTGTATTTCGGCACTGAAGCTTTCTTT. The V gene is TRBV4-1, the J gene TRBJ1-1; D not resolved. The CDR3 runs to 14 residues. With 1 base removed from V and 4 bases from J, the gap between germline ends came to 10 bases. Germline V gene data show CDR1 as MGHRA and CDR2 as YSYEKL.

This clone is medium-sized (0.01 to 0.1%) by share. DNA of the CDR3: TGTGCCAGCAGCGTAGGGCAGGGTCTTCGCGAGCAGTACTTC. It is translated as CASSVGQGLREQYF. The genes are TRBV9 and TRBJ2-7; maybe TRBD1 (5 bases). The V end lost 0 bases, the J end lost 6 bases, and 13 bases lay between the germline ends. This CDR3 contains 14 residues. The germline gives CDR1 SGDLS, CDR2 YYNGEE.

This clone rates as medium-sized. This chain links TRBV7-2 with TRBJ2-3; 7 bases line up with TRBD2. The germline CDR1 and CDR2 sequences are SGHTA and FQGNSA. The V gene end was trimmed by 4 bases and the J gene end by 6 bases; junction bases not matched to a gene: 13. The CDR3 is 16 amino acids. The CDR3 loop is CASSSAGVGGGDTQYF. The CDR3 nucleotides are TGTGCCAGCAGCTCCGCGGGGGTTGGGGGAGGCGATACGCAGTATTTT.

The CDR3 sequence: CASSAGGANTQYF. The CDR3 coding sequence is TGTGCCAGCAGCGCAGGGGGCGCAAATACGCAGTATTTT. The V call is TRBV7-3, the J call TRBJ2-3, with 8 bases identical to TRBD1. Germline lookup yields CDR1 SGHTA and CDR2 FQGTGA. J was trimmed by 7 bases and V by 5 bases; bases with no gene match: 5. The CDR3 spans 13 residues.

The CDR3: CASSHPVGRTGNGYTF. The CDR3 coding sequence is TGTGCCAGCAGTCACCCTGTTGGGAGGACAGGTAACGGCTACACCTTC. The chain combines TRBV6-5 with TRBJ1-2, with 7 nucleotides matching TRBD1. Germline lookup yields CDR1 MNHEY and CDR2 SVGAGI. The V and J ends lost 5 bases and 8 bases, in that order; junction bases with no gene match: 17. The CDR3 extends over 16 amino acids.

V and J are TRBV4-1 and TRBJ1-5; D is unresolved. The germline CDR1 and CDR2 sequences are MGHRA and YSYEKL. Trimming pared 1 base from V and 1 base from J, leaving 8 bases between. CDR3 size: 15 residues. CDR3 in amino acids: CASSQVQASNQPQHF. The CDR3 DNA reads TGCGCCAGCAGCCAAGTCCAAGCGAGCAATCAGCCCCAGCATTTT.

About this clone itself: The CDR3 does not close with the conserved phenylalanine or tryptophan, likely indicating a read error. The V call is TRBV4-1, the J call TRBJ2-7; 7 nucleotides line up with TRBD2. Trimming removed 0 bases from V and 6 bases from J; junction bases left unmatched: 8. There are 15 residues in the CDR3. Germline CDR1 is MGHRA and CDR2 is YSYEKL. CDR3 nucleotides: TGCGCCAGCAGCCAAGAAGGGGCGGGAGTGGTCGAGCAGTACTCC. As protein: CASSQEGAGVVEQYS.

CDR3 in amino acids: CASSETSGGTDTQYF. CDR3 coding DNA: TGTGCCAGCAGTGAGACTAGCGGGGGCACAGATACGCAGTATTTT. The chain combines TRBV6-1 with TRBJ2-3, with 11 positions matching TRBD2. This CDR3 is 15 amino acids long. V gave up 3 bases and J gave up 1 base; unmatched junction bases: 0. Looked up from germline, CDR1 is MNHNS and CDR2 is SASEGT.

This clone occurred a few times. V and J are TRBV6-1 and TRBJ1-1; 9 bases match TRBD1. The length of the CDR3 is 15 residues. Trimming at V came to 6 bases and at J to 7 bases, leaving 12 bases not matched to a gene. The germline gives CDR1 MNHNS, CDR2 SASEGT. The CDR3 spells CASSRDRVPVGEAFF. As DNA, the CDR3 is TGTGCCAGCAGCCGGGACAGGGTCCCAGTCGGTGAAGCTTTCTTT.

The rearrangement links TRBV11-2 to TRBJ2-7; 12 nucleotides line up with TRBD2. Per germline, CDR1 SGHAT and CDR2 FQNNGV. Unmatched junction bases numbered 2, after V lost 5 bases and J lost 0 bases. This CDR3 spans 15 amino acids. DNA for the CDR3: TGTGCCAGCAGCCTACTAGCGGGAGGCTCCTACGAGCAGTACTTC. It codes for CASSLLAGGSYEQYF.

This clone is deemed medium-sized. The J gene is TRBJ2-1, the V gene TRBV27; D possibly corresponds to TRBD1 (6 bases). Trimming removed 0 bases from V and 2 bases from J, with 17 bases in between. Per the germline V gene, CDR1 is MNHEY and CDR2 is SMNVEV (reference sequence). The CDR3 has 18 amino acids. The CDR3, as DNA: TGTGCCAGCAGTTTATCTAGGGGCAGGGGATTCCCCTACAATGAGCAGTTCTTC. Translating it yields CASSLSRGRGFPYNEQFF.

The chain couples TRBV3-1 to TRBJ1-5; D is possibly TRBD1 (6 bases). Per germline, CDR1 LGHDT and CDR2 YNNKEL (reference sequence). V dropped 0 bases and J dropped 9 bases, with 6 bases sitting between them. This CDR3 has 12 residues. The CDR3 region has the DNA TGTGCCAGCAGCCAAGAGACAGGGCCCCAGCATTTT. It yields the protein CASSQETGPQHF.

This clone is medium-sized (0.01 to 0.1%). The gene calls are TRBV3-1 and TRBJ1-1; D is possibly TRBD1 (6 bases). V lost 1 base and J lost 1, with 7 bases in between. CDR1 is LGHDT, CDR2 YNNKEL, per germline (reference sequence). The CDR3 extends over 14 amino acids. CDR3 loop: CASSQVGGNTEAFF. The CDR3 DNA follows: TGTGCCAGCAGCCAAGTAGGGGGGAACACTGAAGCTTTCTTT.

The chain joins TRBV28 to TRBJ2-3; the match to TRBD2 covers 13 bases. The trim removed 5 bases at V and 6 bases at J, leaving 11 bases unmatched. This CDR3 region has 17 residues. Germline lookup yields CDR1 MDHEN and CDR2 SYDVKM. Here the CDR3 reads CASSLRGLAGPADTQYF. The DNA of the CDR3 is TGTGCCAGCAGTCTGAGGGGACTAGCGGGACCCGCTGATACGCAGTATTTT.

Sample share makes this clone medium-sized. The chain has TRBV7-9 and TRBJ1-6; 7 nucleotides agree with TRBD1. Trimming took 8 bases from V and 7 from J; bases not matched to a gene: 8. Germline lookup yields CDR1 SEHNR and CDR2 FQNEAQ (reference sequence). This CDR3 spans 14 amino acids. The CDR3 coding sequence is TGTGCCAGCGAGAGGGGGCCGGGGAATTCACCCCTCCACTTT. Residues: CASERGPGNSPLHF.

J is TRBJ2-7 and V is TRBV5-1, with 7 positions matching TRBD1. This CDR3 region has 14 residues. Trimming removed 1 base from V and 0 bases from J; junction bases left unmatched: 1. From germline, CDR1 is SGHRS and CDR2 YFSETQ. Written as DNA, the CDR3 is TGCGCCAGCAGCTTGACAGGGGACTCCTACGAGCAGTACTTC. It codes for CASSLTGDSYEQYF. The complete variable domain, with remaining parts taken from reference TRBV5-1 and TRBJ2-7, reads KAGVTQTPRYLIKTRGQQVTLSCSPISGHRSVSWYQQTPGQGLQFLFEYFSETQRNKGNFPGRFSGRQFSNSRSEMNVSTLELGDSALYLCASSLTGDSYEQYFGPGTRLTVT.

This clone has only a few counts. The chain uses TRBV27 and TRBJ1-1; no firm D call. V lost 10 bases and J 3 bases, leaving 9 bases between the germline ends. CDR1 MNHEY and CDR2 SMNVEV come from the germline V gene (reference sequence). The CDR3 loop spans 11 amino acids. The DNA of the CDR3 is TGTGCCACCCGCGCATACACTGAAGCTTTCTTT. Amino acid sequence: CATRAYTEAFF.

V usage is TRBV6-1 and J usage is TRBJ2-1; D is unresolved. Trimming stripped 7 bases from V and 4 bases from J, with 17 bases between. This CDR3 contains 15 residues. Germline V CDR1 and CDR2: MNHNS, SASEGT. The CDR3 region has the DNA TGTGCCAGCACGCTCGTGGCTGGAGTTTACAATGAGCAGTTCTTC. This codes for CASTLVAGVYNEQFF.

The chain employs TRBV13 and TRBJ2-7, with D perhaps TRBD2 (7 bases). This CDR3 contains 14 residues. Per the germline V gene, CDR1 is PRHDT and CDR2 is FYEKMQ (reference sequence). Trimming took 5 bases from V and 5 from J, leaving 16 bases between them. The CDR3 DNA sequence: TGTGCCAGCAGCCACCGGGGGGCCAAGCACGAGCAGTACTTC. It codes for CASSHRGAKHEQYF.